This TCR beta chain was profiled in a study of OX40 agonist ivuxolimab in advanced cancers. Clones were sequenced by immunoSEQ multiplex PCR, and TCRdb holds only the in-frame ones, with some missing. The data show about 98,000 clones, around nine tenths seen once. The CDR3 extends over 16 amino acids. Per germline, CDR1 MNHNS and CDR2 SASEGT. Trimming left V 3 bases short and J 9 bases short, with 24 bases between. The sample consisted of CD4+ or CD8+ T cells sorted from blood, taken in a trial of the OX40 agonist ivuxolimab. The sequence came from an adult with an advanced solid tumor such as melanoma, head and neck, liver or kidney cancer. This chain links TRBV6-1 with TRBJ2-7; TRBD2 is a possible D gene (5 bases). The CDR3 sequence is CASSDLAGSSPWVQYF. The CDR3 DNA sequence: TGTGCCAGCAGTGACCTAGCAGGTTCTTCACCCTGGGTGCAGTACTTC.